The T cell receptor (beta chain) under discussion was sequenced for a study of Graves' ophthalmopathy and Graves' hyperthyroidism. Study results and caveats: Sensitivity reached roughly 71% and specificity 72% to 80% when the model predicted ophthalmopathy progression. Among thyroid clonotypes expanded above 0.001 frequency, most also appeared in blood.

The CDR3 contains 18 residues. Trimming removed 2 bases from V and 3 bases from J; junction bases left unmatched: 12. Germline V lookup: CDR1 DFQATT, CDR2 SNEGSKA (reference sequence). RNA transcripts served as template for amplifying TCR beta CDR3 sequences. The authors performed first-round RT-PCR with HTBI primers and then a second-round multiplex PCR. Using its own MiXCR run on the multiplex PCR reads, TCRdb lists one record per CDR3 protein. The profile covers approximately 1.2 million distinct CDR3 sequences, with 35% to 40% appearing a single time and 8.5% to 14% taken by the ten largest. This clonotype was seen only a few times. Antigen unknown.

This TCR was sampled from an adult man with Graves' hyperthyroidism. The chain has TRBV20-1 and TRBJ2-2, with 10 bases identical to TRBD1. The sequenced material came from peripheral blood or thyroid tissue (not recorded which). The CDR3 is CSARSLGQGITYTGELFF. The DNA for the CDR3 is TGCAGTGCTAGAAGTTTGGGACAGGGGATAACTTACACCGGGGAGCTGTTTTTT.